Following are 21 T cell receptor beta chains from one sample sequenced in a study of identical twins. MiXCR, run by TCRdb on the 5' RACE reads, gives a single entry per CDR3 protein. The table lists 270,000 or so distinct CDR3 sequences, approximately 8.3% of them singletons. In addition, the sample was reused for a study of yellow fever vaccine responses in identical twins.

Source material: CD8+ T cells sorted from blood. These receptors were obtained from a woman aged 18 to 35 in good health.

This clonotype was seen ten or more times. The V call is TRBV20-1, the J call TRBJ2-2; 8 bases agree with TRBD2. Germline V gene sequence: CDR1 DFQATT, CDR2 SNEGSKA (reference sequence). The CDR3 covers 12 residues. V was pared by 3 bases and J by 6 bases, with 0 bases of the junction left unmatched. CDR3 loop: CSASGGAGELFF. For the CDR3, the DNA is TGCAGTGCTAGCGGGGGGGCCGGGGAGCTGTTTTTT.

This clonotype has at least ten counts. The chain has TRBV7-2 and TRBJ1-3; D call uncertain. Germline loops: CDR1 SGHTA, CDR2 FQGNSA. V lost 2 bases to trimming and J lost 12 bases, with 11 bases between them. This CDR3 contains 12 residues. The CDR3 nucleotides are TGTGCCAGCAGCTTATACCGGGAAATCATATATTTT. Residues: CASSLYREIIYF.

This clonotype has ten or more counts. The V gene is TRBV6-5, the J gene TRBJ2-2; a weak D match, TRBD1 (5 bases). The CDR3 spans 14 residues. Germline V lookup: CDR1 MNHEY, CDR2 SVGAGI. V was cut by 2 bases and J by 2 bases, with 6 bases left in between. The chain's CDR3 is CASSYGANTGELFF. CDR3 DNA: TGTGCCAGCAGTTACGGGGCCAACACCGGGGAGCTGTTTTTT.

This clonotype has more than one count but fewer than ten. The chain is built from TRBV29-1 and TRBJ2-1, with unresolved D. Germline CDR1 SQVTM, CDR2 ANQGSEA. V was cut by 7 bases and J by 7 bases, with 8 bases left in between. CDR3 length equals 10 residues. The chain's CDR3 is CSGSLNEQFF. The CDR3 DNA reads TGCAGCGGATCCCTAAATGAGCAGTTCTTC.

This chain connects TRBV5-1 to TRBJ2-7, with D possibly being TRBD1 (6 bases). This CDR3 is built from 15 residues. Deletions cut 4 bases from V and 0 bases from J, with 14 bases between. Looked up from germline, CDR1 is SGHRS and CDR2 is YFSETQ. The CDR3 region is CASSVTGLSSYEQYF. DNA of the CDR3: TGCGCCAGCAGCGTTACAGGGTTAAGCTCCTACGAGCAGTACTTC. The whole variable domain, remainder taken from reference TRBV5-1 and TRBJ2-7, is KAGVTQTPRYLIKTRGQQVTLSCSPISGHRSVSWYQQTPGQGLQFLFEYFSETQRNKGNFPGRFSGRQFSNSRSEMNVSTLELGDSALYLCASSVTGLSSYEQYFGPGTRLTVT.

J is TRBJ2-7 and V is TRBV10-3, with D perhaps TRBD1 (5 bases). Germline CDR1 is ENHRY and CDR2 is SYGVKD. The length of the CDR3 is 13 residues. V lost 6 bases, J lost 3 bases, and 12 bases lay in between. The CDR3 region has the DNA TGTGCCATCAGGGATGACAGTTACTACGAGCAGTACTTC. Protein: CAIRDDSYYEQYF.

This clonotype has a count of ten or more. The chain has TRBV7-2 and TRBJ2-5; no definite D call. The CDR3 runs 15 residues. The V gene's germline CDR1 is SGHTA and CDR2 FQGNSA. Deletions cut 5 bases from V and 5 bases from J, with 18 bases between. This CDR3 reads CASSLISAAPETQYF. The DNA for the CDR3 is TGTGCCAGCAGCCTCATTTCGGCGGCCCCGGAGACCCAGTACTTC.

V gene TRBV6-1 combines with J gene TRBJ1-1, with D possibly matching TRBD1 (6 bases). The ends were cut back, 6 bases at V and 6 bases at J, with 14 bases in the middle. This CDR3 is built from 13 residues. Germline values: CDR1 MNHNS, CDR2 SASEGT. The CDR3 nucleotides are TGTGCCAGCAGGATTCAACAGGGACCTGAAGCTTTCTTT. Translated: CASRIQQGPEAFF.

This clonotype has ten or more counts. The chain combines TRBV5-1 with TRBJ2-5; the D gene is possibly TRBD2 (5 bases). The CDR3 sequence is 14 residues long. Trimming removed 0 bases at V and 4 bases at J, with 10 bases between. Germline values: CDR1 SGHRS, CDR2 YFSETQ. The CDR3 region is CASSLEDWGETQYF. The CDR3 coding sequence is TGCGCCAGCAGCTTGGAGGACTGGGGAGAGACCCAGTACTTC.

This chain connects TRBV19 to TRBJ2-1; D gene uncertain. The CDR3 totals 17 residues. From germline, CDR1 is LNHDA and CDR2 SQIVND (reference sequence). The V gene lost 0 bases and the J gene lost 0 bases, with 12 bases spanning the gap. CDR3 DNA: TGTGCCAGTAGTATAGACCTACAGCGCAGCTCCTACAATGAGCAGTTCTTC. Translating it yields CASSIDLQRSSYNEQFF.

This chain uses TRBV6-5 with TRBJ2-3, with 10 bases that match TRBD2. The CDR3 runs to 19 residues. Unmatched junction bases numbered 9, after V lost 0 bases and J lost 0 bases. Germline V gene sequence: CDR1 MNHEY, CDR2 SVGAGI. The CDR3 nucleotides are TGTGCCAGCAGTTACTCGGGGCCACTAGCGGGAACTAGCACAGATACGCAGTATTTT. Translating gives CASSYSGPLAGTSTDTQYF.

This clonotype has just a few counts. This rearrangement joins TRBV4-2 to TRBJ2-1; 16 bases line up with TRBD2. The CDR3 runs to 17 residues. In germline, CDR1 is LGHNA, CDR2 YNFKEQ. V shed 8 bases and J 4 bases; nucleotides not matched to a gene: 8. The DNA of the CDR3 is TGTGCCAGCCAAGAGGGGACTAGCGGGGGGGCATACAATGAGCAGTTCTTC. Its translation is CASQEGTSGGAYNEQFF.

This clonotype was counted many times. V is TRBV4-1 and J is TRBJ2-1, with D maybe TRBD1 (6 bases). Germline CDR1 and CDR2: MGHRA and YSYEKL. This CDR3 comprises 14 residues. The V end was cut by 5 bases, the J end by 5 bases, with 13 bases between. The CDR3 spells CASSALDRNNEQFF. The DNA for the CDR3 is TGCGCCAGCAGCGCCCTGGACAGAAACAATGAGCAGTTCTTC.

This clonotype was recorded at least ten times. This chain's CDR3 is CASSFFWTENQPQHF. The CDR3 coding sequence is TGTGCCAGCAGTTTCTTTTGGACAGAAAATCAGCCCCAGCATTTT. This sequence joins TRBV28 and TRBJ1-5; tentative D call: TRBD1 (6 bases). The CDR3 extends over 15 amino acids. From germline, CDR1 is MDHEN and CDR2 SYDVKM. V lost 3 bases and J lost 4, with 13 bases in between.

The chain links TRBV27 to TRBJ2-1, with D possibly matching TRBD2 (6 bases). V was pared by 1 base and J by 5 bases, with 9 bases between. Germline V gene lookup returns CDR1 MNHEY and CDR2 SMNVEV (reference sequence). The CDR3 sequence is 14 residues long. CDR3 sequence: CASSLLLANNEQFF. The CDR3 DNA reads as TGTGCCAGCAGTTTATTACTAGCTAACAATGAGCAGTTCTTC.

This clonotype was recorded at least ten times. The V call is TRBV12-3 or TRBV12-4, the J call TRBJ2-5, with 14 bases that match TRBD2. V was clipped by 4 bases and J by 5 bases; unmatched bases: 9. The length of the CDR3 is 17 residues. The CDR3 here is CASSSTLRTSGRETQYF. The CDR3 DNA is TGTGCCAGCAGTTCGACCCTCCGGACTAGCGGGAGGGAGACCCAGTACTTC.

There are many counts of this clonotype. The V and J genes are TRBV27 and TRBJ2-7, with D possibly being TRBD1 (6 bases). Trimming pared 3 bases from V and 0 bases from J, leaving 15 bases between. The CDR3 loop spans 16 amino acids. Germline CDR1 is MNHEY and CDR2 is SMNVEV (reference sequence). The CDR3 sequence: CASSFFRQDNSYEQYF. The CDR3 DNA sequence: TGTGCCAGCAGTTTTTTTCGACAGGATAACTCCTACGAGCAGTACTTC.

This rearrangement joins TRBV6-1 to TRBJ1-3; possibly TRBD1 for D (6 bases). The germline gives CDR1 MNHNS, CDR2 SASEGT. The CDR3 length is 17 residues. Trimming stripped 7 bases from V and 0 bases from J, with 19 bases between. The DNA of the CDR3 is TGTGCCAGCACCTTGGACAGCCTACGGAGCTCTGGAAACACCATATATTTT. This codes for CASTLDSLRSSGNTIYF.

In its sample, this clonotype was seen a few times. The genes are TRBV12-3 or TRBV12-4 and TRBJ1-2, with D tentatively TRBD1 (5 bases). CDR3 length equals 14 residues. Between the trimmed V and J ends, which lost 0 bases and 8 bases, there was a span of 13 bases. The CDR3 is CASSLAQQEGGYTF. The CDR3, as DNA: TGTGCCAGCAGTTTAGCCCAACAGGAGGGGGGCTACACCTTC.

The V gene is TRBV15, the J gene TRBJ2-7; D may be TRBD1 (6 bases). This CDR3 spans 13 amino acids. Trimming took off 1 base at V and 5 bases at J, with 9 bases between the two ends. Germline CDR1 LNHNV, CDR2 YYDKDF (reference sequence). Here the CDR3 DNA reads TGTGCCACCAGCAGAGGAGGGGGAAACGAGCAGTACTTC. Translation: CATSRGGGNEQYF. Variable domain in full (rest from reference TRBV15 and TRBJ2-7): DAMVIQNPRYQVTQFGKPVTLSCSQTLNHNVMYWYQQKSSQAPKLLFHYYDKDFNNEADTPDNFQSRRPNTSFCFLDIRSPGLGDTAMYLCATSRGGGNEQYFGPGTRLTVT.

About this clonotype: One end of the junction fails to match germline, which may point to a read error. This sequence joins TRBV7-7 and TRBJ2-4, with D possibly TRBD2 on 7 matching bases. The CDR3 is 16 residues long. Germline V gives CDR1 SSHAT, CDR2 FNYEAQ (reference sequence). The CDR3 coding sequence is TGTGCTAGCAGCGTTACAGGGAGGGCGGCCAAAAACATTCAGTACTTC. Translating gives CASSVTGRAAKNIQYF. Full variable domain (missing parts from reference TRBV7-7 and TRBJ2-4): GAGVSQSPRYKVTKRGQDVTLRCDPISSHATLYWYQQALGQGPEFLTYFNYEAQPDKSGLPSDRFSAERPEGSISTLTIQRTEQRDSAMYRCASSVTGRAAKNIQYFGAGTRLSVL.